The TCR beta chain under discussion was sequenced for a study of shared clonotypes between healthy human individuals. The study's findings and limits: Few donors limited the genetic and exposure-history diversity represented.

This CDR3 contains 15 residues. The V gene's germline CDR1 is KGHSH and CDR2 LQKENI. Trimming took 2 bases from V and 4 from J, leaving 14 bases between them. Some clones are missing from TCRdb's copy, which holds only in-frame ones; the method was immunoSEQ multiplex PCR. Of some 2,000,000 clones in the sample, 90% to 95% were seen once. Concerning this clone: Antigen specificity is unknown.

Source material: naive CD4+ T cells sorted from blood. The subset was: CD45RA+ positively selected. The TCR comes from a man between 18 and 35 years old in good health. The rearrangement uses TRBV18 and TRBJ1-1; D remains unclear. CDR3 amino acids: CASSPGQAGITEAFF. The CDR3 DNA reads TGTGCCAGCTCACCAGGGCAGGCGGGAATCACTGAAGCTTTCTTT.